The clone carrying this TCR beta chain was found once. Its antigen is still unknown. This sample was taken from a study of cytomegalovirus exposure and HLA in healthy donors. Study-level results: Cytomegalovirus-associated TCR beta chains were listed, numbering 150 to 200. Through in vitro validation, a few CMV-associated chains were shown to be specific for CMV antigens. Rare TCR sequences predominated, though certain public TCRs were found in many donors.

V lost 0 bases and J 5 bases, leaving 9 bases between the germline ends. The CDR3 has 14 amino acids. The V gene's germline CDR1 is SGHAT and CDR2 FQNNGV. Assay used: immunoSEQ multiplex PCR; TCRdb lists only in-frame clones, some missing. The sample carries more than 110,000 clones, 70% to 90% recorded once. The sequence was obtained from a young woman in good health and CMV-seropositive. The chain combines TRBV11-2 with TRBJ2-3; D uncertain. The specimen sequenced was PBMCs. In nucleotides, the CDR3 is TGTGCCAGCAGCTTAGATTACTACCAAGATACGCAGTATTTT. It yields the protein CASSLDYYQDTQYF.